This is a list of T cell receptor beta chains from one sample in a study of blood T cell repertoires in COVID-19. The table came from immunoSEQ multiplex PCR; TCRdb's copy has only in-frame clones and leaves some out. Here the sample spans 200,000 to 250,000 clones, about four fifths being singletons. Specimen: PBMCs or T cells enriched from blood (not recorded which). The receptors shown here come from a woman aged 45-60 years who had been exposed to COVID-19. Each CDR3 is given with its conserved first and last residue.

V: TRBV6-5
J: TRBJ2-7
CDR3: CASSYTAGSNEQYF

V: TRBV7-9
J: TRBJ2-2
CDR3: CASLGTDSTGELFF

V: TRBV7-8
J: TRBJ1-2
CDR3: CASSLEGGDRARANYGYTF

V: TRBV19
J: TRBJ2-2
CDR3: CASRDSPDTGELFF

V: TRBV7-9
J: TRBJ2-3
CDR3: CASSPLGSGGAVDTQYF

V: TRBV4-2
J: TRBJ1-2
CDR3: CASSQDRGGHYGYTF

V: TRBV4-2
J: TRBJ1-6
CDR3: CASSQDGQALHF

V: TRBV30
J: TRBJ2-5
CDR3: CAWVRDSKETQYF

V: TRBV7-2
J: TRBJ2-1
CDR3: CASSLLGSRANEQFF

V: TRBV3-1/TRBV3-2
J: TRBJ2-3
CDR3: CASSPTSTDTQYF

V: TRBV28
J: TRBJ2-7
CDR3: CASSYSGHPYEQYF

V: TRBV5-6
J: TRBJ1-5
CDR3: CASSLGVRGSPQHF

V: TRBV29-1
J: TRBJ2-5
CDR3: CSSRTGPETQYF

V: TRBV18
J: TRBJ1-4
CDR3: CASSPYRTGQTNEKLFF

V: TRBV19
J: TRBJ2-7
CDR3: CASSMAGGTYEQYF

V: TRBV15
J: TRBJ2-7
CDR3: CATSRDPVGGEQYF

V: TRBV21-1
J: TRBJ1-5
CDR3: CASSSPWGTGPLVDQPQHF

V: TRBV21-1
J: TRBJ1-1
CDR3: CASSKEEIAGEAKKAFF

V: TRBV28
J: TRBJ1-5
CDR3: CASGLTGGNQPQHF

V: TRBV12-3/TRBV12-4
J: TRBJ2-3
CDR3: CASRATDTQYF

V: TRBV27
J: TRBJ1-2
CDR3: CASSYSGQGTRDGYTF

V: TRBV7-9
J: TRBJ1-6
CDR3: CASSFDGSGPLHF

V: TRBV3-1/TRBV3-2
J: TRBJ1-1
CDR3: CASSPESRGTEAFF

V: TRBV19
J: TRBJ1-3
CDR3: CASSDTPNLGNTIYF

V: TRBV5-6
J: TRBJ1-1
CDR3: CASSKSLMNTEAFF

V: TRBV7-9
J: TRBJ1-1
CDR3: CASSQDRVNTEAFF

V: TRBV25-1
J: TRBJ1-1
CDR3: CASSEGGRQFF

V: TRBV5-4
J: TRBJ2-1
CDR3: CASSNQRGGLRNEQFF

V: TRBV29-1
J: TRBJ2-5
CDR3: CSVEDLQRDRESSGGETQYF

V: TRBV18
J: TRBJ1-1
CDR3: CASSVNRYTNTEAFF

V: TRBV5-1
J: TRBJ1-2
CDR3: CASSLGWTAPNYGYTF

V: TRBV9
J: TRBJ1-2
CDR3: CASSVPQGVANYGYTF

V: TRBV19
J: TRBJ1-1
CDR3: CASSKAGVRTEAFF

V: TRBV4-1
J: TRBJ2-2
CDR3: CASSQDIQGGESGELFF

V: TRBV6-4
J: TRBJ2-7
CDR3: CAIHRLWKRDEQYF

V: TRBV7-9
J: TRBJ1-1
CDR3: CASSLGGPVEAFF

V: TRBV12-5
J: TRBJ2-6
CDR3: CARGEGTSGGAGANVLTF

V: TRBV2
J: TRBJ2-5
CDR3: CASNPSGAPEETQYF

V: TRBV5-5
J: TRBJ2-3
CDR3: CASSLSGDTQYF

V: TRBV29-1
J: TRBJ1-1
CDR3: CSVERGEGTEAFF

V: TRBV24-1
J: TRBJ2-1
CDR3: CATGVEGWNEQFF

V: TRBV15
J: TRBJ1-2
CDR3: CATSAGWGPIGYTF

V: TRBV6-1
J: TRBJ1-5
CDR3: CASSEAVWTGAQPQHF

V: TRBV6-2/TRBV6-3
J: TRBJ1-5
CDR3: CASSYPTVGQPQHF

V: TRBV5-4
J: TRBJ2-5
CDR3: CASSWARQETQYF

V: TRBV3-1/TRBV3-2
J: TRBJ1-2
CDR3: CASSLQTGSYGYTF

V: TRBV5-6
J: TRBJ1-2
CDR3: CASSLWKVSGNYGYTF

V: TRBV18
J: TRBJ2-3
CDR3: CASSPSGTDTQYF

V: TRBV28
J: TRBJ1-2
CDR3: CASSRLGGEGGYTF

V: TRBV27
J: TRBJ1-5
CDR3: CASRLGANQPQHF

V: TRBV5-1
J: TRBJ2-1
CDR3: CASSLAGQGAVNEQFF

V: TRBV10-2
J: TRBJ1-1
CDR3: CASGTGGTEAFF

V: TRBV24-1
J: TRBJ1-2
CDR3: CATSASPTENYGYTF

V: TRBV13
J: TRBJ2-2
CDR3: CASSLYGFPGELFF

V: TRBV9
J: TRBJ2-1
CDR3: CASSPSGFYNEQFF

V: TRBV5-1
J: TRBJ2-2
CDR3: CASRSNRGGNGELFF

V: TRBV19
J: TRBJ1-2
CDR3: CASAFGNGRGYTF

V: TRBV5-1
J: TRBJ1-1
CDR3: CASSPGHLLPNTEAFF

V: TRBV28
J: TRBJ1-6
CDR3: CASRLGQGNTYNSPLHF

V: TRBV20-1
J: TRBJ1-2
CDR3: CSARSGYGYTF